These 3 T cell receptor beta chains were sequenced from one sample in a study of blood T cell repertoires in COVID-19. Assay used: immunoSEQ multiplex PCR; TCRdb lists only in-frame clones, some missing. The sample yields under 250,000 clones, 60% to 85% seen once. Sequencing used peripheral blood. These receptors were taken from a woman between 65 and 79 years old with acute or convalescent COVID-19.

This chain links TRBV18 with TRBJ2-2, with 14 bases matching TRBD2. Germline V gene lookup returns CDR1 KGHSH and CDR2 LQKENI. The CDR3 spans 18 residues. Trimming at V came to 0 bases and at J to 4 bases, leaving 4 bases not matched to a gene. The CDR3 sequence is CASSPPGLAGGVTGELFF. For the CDR3, the DNA is TGTGCCAGCTCACCACCCGGACTAGCGGGGGGCGTCACCGGGGAGCTGTTTTTT.

This chain links TRBV5-5 with TRBJ2-2; TRBD1 might be the D (5 bases). The CDR3 sequence is 15 residues long. Trimming removed 7 bases from V and 0 bases from J, with 13 bases in between. CDR1 and CDR2 from the germline V gene are SGHKS and YYEKEE (reference sequence). DNA for the CDR3: TGTGCCAGCGAGGCAGGGAACCCGAACACCGGGGAGCTGTTTTTT. Residues: CASEAGNPNTGELFF.

This clone has just one count. The V call is TRBV7-8, the J call TRBJ1-5; 10 bases are shared with TRBD1. The germline V gene encodes CDR1 SGHVS and CDR2 FQNEAQ. CDR3 length: 17 residues. The J segment lost 0 bases and the V segment lost 6 bases, leaving 8 bases of the junction unmatched. CDR3 in DNA: TGTGCCAGCAGACCCGGGACAGGGGTCTATAGCAATCAGCCCCAGCATTTT. Translating gives CASRPGTGVYSNQPQHF.